This TCR beta chain was sequenced for a study of Graves' ophthalmopathy and Graves' hyperthyroidism. Findings and caveats of the study: Blood also held most thyroid clonotypes expanded above 0.001 frequency.

On this clonotype: The antigen is undetermined.

From RNA, the CDR3 regions of TCR beta chains were amplified and sequenced. The first-round RT-PCR employed HTBI primers together with the Qiagen OneStep RT-PCR kit. A multiplex PCR was then performed as the second round. TCRdb processed the multiplex PCR reads anew with MiXCR; each CDR3 protein has one entry. There are roughly 1.1 million distinct CDR3 sequences in the sample; approximately 35% occur only once, and roughly 11% lies in the top ten. The sequence came from an adult man with Graves' hyperthyroidism. The specimen was peripheral blood or thyroid tissue (not recorded which).

This chain's CDR3 is CASSLVTGGVTEAFF. The CDR3 region has the DNA TGCGCCAGCAGCTTGGTGACAGGGGGCGTCACTGAAGCTTTCTTT. The genes are TRBV5-1 and TRBJ1-1; 10 bases are a match to TRBD1. The CDR3 is made up of 15 amino acids. The germline gives CDR1 SGHRS, CDR2 YFSETQ. Trimming took 0 bases from V and 4 from J; bases not matched to a gene: 3.